This T cell receptor (beta chain) was captured by sequencing in a study of blood T cell repertoires in COVID-19. About the study: From the United States, Italy and Spain came samples of acute and convalescent COVID-19. Sources were T cells, B-cell-depleted T cells, or PBMCs; the material itself was cDNA or gDNA.

This CDR3 spans 13 amino acids. Losses at the gene ends were 4 bases for V and 3 bases for J; bases not matched to a gene: 2. Germline-derived CDR1 and CDR2 are MNHEY and SVGAGI. In the source study's methods: Counts of nucleated cells, estimated from reference gene primer amplification, were obtained. Assay used: immunoSEQ multiplex PCR; TCRdb lists only in-frame clones, some missing. The D gene and trimming were derived from the DNA, and the V and J assignments and clone size from that table. The sample comprises about 100,000 clones, about 87% of which are singletons, and roughly 12% rests with the top ten.

Sequenced material: peripheral blood. V is TRBV6-5 and J is TRBJ1-1, with 7 bases aligning to TRBD1. The TCR comes from a woman in her twenties or thirties with acute or convalescent COVID-19. CDR3 sequence (DNA): TGTGCCAGCAGTTCTACAGGGGACACTGAAGCTTTCTTT. Translation gives CASSSTGDTEAFF.